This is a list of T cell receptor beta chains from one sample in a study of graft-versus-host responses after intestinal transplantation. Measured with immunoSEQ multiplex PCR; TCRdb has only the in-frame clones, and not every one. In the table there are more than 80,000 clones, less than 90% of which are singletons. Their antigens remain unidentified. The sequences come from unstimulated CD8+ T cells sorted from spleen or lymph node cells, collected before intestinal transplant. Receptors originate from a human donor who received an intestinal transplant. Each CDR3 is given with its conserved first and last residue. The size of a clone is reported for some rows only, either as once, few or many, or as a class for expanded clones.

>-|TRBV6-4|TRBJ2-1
CASSDGGRDYNEQFF
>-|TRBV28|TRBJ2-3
CASSLPRGRGTDTQYF
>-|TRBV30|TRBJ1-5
CAWSVGLGNQPQHF
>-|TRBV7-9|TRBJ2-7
CASSPGDYEQYF
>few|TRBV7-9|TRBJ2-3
CASSLAPWGADTQYF
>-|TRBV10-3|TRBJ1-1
CAISDLFGTGNEAFF
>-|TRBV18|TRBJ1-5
CASSPPGQPRNSNQPQHF
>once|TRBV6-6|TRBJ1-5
CASGGGSLSSGQPQHF
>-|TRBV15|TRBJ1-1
CATSKNPRPEAFF
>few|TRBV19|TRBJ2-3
CASSRPFTSGITNTQYF
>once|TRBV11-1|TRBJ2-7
CASSPRDRVYEQYF
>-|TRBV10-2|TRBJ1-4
CASSEVWGEALFF
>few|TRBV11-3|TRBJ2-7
CASSPPFGPTYEQYF
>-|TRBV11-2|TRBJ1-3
CASSIYRGRAGNTIYF
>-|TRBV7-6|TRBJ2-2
CASTASGGTGELFF
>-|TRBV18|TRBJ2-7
CASSPGTNYEQYF
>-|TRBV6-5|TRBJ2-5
CASTVVVGVQETQYF
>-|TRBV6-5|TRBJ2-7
CASSYPTYEQYF
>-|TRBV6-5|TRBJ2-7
CASSFWTGETDEQYF
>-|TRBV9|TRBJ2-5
CASTGYYGETQYF
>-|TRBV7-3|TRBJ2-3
CASSLKGTDTQYF
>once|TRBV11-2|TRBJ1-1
CASSWGRGFTNTEAFF
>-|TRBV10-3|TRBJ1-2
CAISEVRGPEYGYTF
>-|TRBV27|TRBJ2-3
CASHSFPPRRGLGTDTQYF
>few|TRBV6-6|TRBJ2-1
CASSLLDDEQFF
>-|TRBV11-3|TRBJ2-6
CASSFRGDPRTGANVLTF
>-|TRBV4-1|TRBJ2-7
CASSQDGGGGYEQYF
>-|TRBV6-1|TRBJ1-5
CASSENQGSWGQPQHF
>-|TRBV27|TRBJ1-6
CASSSLGPWSYNSPLHF
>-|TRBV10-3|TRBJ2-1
CAISEGAYEQFF
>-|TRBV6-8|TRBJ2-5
CASSASGYQETQYF
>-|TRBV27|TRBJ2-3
CASSPEPLNTQYF
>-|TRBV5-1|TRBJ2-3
CASSPTSGDADTQYF
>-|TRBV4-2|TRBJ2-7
CASSQDETSGSEQYF
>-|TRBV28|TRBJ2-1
CAAKPLDNEQFF
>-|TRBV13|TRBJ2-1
CASSLTSRSYNEQFF
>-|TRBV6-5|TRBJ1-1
CASSYSENEAFF
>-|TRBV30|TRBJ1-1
CAWTRSGGEAFF
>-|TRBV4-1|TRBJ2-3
CASSQGTGIADTQYF
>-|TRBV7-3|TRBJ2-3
CASSPQTRYTDTQYF
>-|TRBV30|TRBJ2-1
CAWSVDLYNEQFF
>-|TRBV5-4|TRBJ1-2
CASSLEQGGNYGYTF
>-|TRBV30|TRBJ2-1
CAWSVLGNEQFF
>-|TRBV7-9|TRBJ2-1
CASSSLAGGHDEQFF
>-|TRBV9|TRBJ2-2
CASSVVRSGAGELFF
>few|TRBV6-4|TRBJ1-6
CASSEGQGASPLHF
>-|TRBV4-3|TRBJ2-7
CASSQGGTSGTYEQYF
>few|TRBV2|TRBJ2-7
CASREPGLHHHEQYF
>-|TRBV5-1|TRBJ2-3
CASSLEMGGSSTQYF
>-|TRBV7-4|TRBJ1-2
CASSLGLDWGGYTF
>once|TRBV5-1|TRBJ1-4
CASSLVGGRGREKLFF
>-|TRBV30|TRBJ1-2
CAWILPTGSYYGYTF